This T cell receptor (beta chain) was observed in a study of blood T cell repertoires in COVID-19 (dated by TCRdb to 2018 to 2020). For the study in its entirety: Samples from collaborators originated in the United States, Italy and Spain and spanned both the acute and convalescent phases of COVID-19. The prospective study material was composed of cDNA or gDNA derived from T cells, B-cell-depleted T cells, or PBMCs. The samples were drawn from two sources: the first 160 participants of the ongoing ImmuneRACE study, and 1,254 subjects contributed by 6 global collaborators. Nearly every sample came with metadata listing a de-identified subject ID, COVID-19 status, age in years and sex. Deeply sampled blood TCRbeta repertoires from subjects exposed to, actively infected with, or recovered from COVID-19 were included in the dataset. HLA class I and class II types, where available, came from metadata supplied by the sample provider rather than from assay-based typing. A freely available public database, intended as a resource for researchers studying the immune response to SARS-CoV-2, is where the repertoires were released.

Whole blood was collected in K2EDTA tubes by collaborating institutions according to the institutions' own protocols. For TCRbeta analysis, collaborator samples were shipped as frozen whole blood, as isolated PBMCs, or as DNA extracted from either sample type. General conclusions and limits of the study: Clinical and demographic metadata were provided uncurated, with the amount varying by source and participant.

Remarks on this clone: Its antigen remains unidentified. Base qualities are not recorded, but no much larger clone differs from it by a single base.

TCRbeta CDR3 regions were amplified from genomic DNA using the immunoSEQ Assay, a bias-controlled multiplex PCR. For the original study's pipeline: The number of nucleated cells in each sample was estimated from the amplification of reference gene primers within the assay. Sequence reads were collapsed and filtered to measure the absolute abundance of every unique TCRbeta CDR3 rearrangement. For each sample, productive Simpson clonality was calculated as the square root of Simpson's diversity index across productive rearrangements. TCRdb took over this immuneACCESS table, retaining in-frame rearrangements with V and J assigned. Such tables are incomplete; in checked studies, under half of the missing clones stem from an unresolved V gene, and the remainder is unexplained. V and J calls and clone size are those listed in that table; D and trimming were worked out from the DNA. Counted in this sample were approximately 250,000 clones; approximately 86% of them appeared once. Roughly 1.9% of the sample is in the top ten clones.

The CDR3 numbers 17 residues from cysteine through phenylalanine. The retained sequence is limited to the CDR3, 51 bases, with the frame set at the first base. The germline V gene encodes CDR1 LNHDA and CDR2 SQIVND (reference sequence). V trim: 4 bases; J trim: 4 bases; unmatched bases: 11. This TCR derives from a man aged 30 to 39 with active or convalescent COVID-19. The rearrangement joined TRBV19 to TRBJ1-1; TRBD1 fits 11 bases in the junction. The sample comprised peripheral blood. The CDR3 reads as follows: CASSTRWTGGRSTEAFF. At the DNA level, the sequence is TGTGCCAGTAGTACCCGTTGGACAGGGGGCAGGAGCACTGAAGCTTTCTTT.